This is a list of T cell receptor beta chains from one sample in a study of blood T cell repertoires in COVID-19. Sequenced by immunoSEQ multiplex PCR; TCRdb stores in-frame clones only, minus some. The sample includes some 300,000 clones, around 87% of them seen just once. The source material was PBMCs or T cells enriched from blood (not recorded which). These receptor sequences come from a woman aged 18-35 years with acute COVID-19. Both conserved end residues are part of each CDR3. The D gene is left open where the match is weak. Clone size appears in some rows only: once, few, many, or a class for an expanded clone.

D gene: TRBD1; V gene: TRBV5-1; J gene: TRBJ1-6; clone size: once; CDR3 protein: CASSPGERTGNPSSYNSPLHF; CDR3 DNA: TGCGCCAGCAGCCCCGGGGAGCGGACAGGGAACCCGAGCTCCTATAATTCACCCCTCCACTTT
D gene: -; V gene: TRBV28; J gene: TRBJ2-7; clone size: -; CDR3 protein: CASSPTGLPPYEQYF; CDR3 DNA: TGTGCCAGCAGCCCTACAGGGTTACCCCCCTACGAGCAGTACTTC
D gene: -; V gene: TRBV5-1; J gene: TRBJ2-7; clone size: -; CDR3 protein: CASSLGASNYYEQYF; CDR3 DNA: TGCGCCAGCAGCTTGGGCGCTTCGAACTACTACGAGCAGTACTTC
D gene: TRBD2; V gene: TRBV19; J gene: TRBJ2-5; clone size: -; CDR3 protein: CASSPRTSGQETQYF; CDR3 DNA: TGTGCCAGTAGTCCCAGGACTAGCGGGCAAGAGACCCAGTACTTC
D gene: TRBD1; V gene: TRBV7-3; J gene: TRBJ1-3; clone size: -; CDR3 protein: CASSSGTGGDTIYF; CDR3 DNA: TGTGCCAGCAGCTCAGGGACAGGGGGCGACACCATATATTTT
D gene: -; V gene: TRBV2; J gene: TRBJ1-4; clone size: -; CDR3 protein: CASTPPRQGGEKLFF; CDR3 DNA: TGTGCCAGCACCCCTCCCCGGCAGGGAGGTGAAAAACTGTTTTTT
D gene: TRBD2; V gene: TRBV6-5; J gene: TRBJ2-5; clone size: -; CDR3 protein: CASRPRLRGETQYF; CDR3 DNA: TGTGCCAGCAGACCACGGTTGCGGGGGGAGACCCAGTACTTC
D gene: -; V gene: TRBV7-2; J gene: TRBJ1-1; clone size: few; CDR3 protein: CASSVAQGTEAFF; CDR3 DNA: TGTGCCAGCAGCGTTGCACAGGGAACTGAAGCTTTCTTT
D gene: TRBD1; V gene: TRBV5-6; J gene: TRBJ2-7; clone size: -; CDR3 protein: CASSLGGTGTWREQYF; CDR3 DNA: TGTGCCAGCAGCTTGGGAGGGACAGGGACTTGGAGGGAGCAGTACTTC
D gene: TRBD2; V gene: TRBV19; J gene: TRBJ2-3; clone size: -; CDR3 protein: CASSIDRWTSGIRGVTADTQYF; CDR3 DNA: TGTGCCAGTAGTATAGATCGATGGACTAGCGGGATCCGGGGGGTTACCGCAGATACGCAGTATTTT
D gene: -; V gene: TRBV6-5; J gene: TRBJ2-7; clone size: -; CDR3 protein: CASSYPGTTTQYF; CDR3 DNA: TGTGCCAGCAGTTATCCCGGGACAACCACGCAGTACTTC
D gene: TRBD1; V gene: TRBV11-3; J gene: TRBJ2-3; clone size: -; CDR3 protein: CASSYRDRGPDTQYF; CDR3 DNA: TGTGCCAGCAGCTACCGGGACAGGGGCCCAGATACGCAGTATTTT
D gene: TRBD1; V gene: TRBV5-1; J gene: TRBJ1-2; clone size: -; CDR3 protein: CASSLSDRDFYGYTF; CDR3 DNA: TGCGCCAGCAGCTTAAGTGACAGGGACTTCTATGGCTACACCTTC
D gene: TRBD1; V gene: TRBV3-1/TRBV3-2; J gene: TRBJ2-7; clone size: -; CDR3 protein: CASSRVGTGAYEQYF; CDR3 DNA: TGTGCCAGCAGCCGAGTCGGGACAGGGGCCTACGAGCAGTACTTC
D gene: TRBD2; V gene: TRBV5-1; J gene: TRBJ2-1; clone size: -; CDR3 protein: CASSSSPPGTRRVNEQFF; CDR3 DNA: TGCGCCAGCAGCTCATCCCCTCCAGGGACTAGGCGTGTCAATGAGCAGTTCTTC
D gene: -; V gene: TRBV10-3; J gene: TRBJ1-4; clone size: -; CDR3 protein: CAINGGINEKLFF; CDR3 DNA: TGTGCCATCAATGGGGGGATTAATGAAAAACTGTTTTTT
D gene: -; V gene: TRBV4-1; J gene: TRBJ1-4; clone size: -; CDR3 protein: CASSQEAVQGLFF; CDR3 DNA: TGCGCCAGCAGCCAAGAGGCAGTTCAGGGACTGTTTTTT